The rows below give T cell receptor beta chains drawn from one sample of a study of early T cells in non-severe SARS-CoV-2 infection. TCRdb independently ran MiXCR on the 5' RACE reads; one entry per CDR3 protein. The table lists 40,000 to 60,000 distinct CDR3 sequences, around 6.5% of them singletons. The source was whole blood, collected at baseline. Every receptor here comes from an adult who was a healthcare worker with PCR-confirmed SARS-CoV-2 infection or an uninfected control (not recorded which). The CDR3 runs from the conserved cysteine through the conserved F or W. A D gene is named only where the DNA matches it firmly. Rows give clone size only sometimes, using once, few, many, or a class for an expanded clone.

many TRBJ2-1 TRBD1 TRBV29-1 TGCAGCGTTGCCCACCTTCAAAACAGACAGGGGGCAGGGAATGAGCAGTTCTTC CSVAHLQNRQGAGNEQFF
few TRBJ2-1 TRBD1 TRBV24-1 TGTGCCACCAAGGGGACAGGGTACTACAATGAGCAGTTCTTC CATKGTGYYNEQFF
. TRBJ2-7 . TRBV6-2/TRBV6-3 TGTGCCAGCAGTTACTCACAGCAAAGCTCCTACGAGCAGTACTTC CASSYSQQSSYEQYF
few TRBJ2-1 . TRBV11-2 TGTGCCAGCAGCTTAGGGACGGCCGTCGGGCAGTTCTTC CASSLGTAVGQFF
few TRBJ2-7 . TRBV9 TGTGCCAGCAGCGTAGGCAGCCTAAACACCTACGAGCAGTACTTC CASSVGSLNTYEQYF
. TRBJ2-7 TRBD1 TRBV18 TGTGCCAGCTCACCAGACAGGGCCATCTACGAGCAGTACTTC CASSPDRAIYEQYF
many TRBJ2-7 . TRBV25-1 TGTGCCAGCAGTGAAACCGGGACACCCTACGAGCAGTACTTC CASSETGTPYEQYF
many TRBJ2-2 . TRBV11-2 TGTGCCAGCAGCTTTTTTGACGACACCGGGGAGCTGTTTTTT CASSFFDDTGELFF
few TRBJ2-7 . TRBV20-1 TGCAGTGCTAGAGATTTACAGGGTCCCCTCTACGAGCAGTACTTC CSARDLQGPLYEQYF
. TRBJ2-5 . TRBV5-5 TGTGCCAGCAGCTGGTCGGGAGAGACCCAGTACTTC CASSWSGETQYF
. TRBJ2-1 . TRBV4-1 TGCGCCAGCAGCCTCGGGACCCCACTCTCCTACAATGAGCAGTTCTTC CASSLGTPLSYNEQFF
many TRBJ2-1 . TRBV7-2 TGTGCCAGCAGCTATAATAATGAGCAGTTCTTC CASSYNNEQFF
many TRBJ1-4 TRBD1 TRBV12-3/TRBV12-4 TGTGCCAGCAGCCCCGGGACAGGCTATAATGAAAAACTGTTTTTT CASSPGTGYNEKLFF
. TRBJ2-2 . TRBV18 TGTGCCAGCTCACCCCCTGGGGTCGGGACGGACACCGGGGAGCTGTTTTTT CASSPPGVGTDTGELFF
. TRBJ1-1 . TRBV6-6 TGTGCCAGCAGCAATCGGAACACTGAAGCTTTCTTT CASSNRNTEAFF
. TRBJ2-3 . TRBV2 TGTGCCAGCAAGTCGCACCCTCAGGCAGATACGCAGTATTTT CASKSHPQADTQYF
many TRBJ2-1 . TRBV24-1 TGTGCCACCAGTGATCCGCGAGGAGGGGATGAGCAGTTCTTC CATSDPRGGDEQFF
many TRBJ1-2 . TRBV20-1 TGCAGTGTAGGATTGGTCTATGGCTACACCTTC CSVGLVYGYTF
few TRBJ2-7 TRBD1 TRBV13 TGTGCCAGCAGCCCCCAGGGACAGGGGACCTACGAGCAGTACTTC CASSPQGQGTYEQYF
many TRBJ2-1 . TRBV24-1 TGTGCCACCAATCAAGGGGGAGGGCCCAATGAGCAGTTCTTC CATNQGGGPNEQFF
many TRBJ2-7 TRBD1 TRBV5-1 TGCGCCAGCAGCTTGGGACAGGGATACTACGAGCAGTACTTC CASSLGQGYYEQYF
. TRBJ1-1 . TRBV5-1 TGCGCCAGCAGCTTGGCCGGCGGGGAGTGGGATGAAGCTTTCTTT CASSLAGGEWDEAFF
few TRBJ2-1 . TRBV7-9 TGTGCCAGCAGCCTCATATACAATGAGCAGTTCTTC CASSLIYNEQFF
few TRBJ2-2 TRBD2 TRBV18 TGTGCCAGCTCACCTAGCGGGAGGTACACCGGGGAGCTGTTTTTT CASSPSGRYTGELFF
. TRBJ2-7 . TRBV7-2 TGTGCCAGCAGCTTAGGCGCTGTCGTCGAGCAGTACTTC CASSLGAVVEQYF
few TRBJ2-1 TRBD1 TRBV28 TGTGCCAGCAGTCTCATACAGGGGGTTACCTACAATGAGCAGTTCTTC CASSLIQGVTYNEQFF
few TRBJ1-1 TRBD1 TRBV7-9 TGTGCCAGCAGCCCGGCGCGAGCAGGGGGCACTGAAGCTTTCTTT CASSPARAGGTEAFF
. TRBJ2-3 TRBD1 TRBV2 TGTGCCAGCAGTGGGGGACAGTCCCTCTTCACAGATACGCAGTATTTT CASSGGQSLFTDTQYF
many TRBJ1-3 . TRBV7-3 TGTGCCAGCAGCTTCGGGGAACCCTTCTCTGGAAACACCATATATTTT CASSFGEPFSGNTIYF
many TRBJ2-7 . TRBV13 TGTGCCAGCAGCTTATGGACCGAGCCAAGGGGAGAGCAGTACTTC CASSLWTEPRGEQYF
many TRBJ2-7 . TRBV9 TGTGCCAGCAGCGTAGAGGCAGGGCTTACCTACGAGCAGTACTTC CASSVEAGLTYEQYF
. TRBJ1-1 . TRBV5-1 TGCGCCAGCAGCTCGGCAGGGGCTAAGAACACTGAAGCTTTCTTT CASSSAGAKNTEAFF
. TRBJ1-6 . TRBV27 TGTGCCAGCAGTTTATCCCATGGATCACCCCTCCACTTT CASSLSHGSPLHF
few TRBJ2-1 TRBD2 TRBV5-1 TGCGCCAGCAGCTTCATAGCGGGCCGCAATGAGCAGTTCTTC CASSFIAGRNEQFF
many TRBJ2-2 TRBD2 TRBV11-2 TGTGCCAGCAGTCAAAGCATAGCGGGAGGCCGCTCTTACACCGGGGAGCTGTTTTTT CASSQSIAGGRSYTGELFF
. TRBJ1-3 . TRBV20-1 TGCAGTGCTAGTATGGCCGGATTTGGAAACACCATATATTTT CSASMAGFGNTIYF
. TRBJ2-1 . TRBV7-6 TGTGCCAGCAGCAGACGGGACGCCCCCCTGGATGAGCAGTTCTTC CASSRRDAPLDEQFF
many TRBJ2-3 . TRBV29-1 TGCAGCACGGAATGGGTGGAAGATACGCAGTATTTT CSTEWVEDTQYF
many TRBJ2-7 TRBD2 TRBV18 TGTGCCAGCTCACCACCTGGGACTAGCTACGAGCAGTACTTC CASSPPGTSYEQYF
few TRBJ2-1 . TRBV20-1 TGCAGTGCTAGAGTACTTTTAGGAGGGAACAATGAGCAGTTCTTC CSARVLLGGNNEQFF
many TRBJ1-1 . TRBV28 TGTGCCAGCAGCCGCACGGGCTCCTCGAGGAACACTGAAGCTTTCTTT CASSRTGSSRNTEAFF
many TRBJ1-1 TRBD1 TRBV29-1 TGCAGCGTCTTACAGGGGAGGACTGAAGCTTTCTTT CSVLQGRTEAFF
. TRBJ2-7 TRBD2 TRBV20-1 TGCAGTGCTAGGTCTGGGGCTAGCGGGATCCCCTACGAGCAGTACTTC CSARSGASGIPYEQYF
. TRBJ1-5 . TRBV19 TGTGCCAGTAGTAGTCCTTACCTGGTCCGGGACACCAATCAGCCCCAGCATTTT CASSSPYLVRDTNQPQHF
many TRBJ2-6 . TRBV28 TGTGCCAGCAGTCTGCAGACTGGGGCCAACGTCCTGACTTTC CASSLQTGANVLTF
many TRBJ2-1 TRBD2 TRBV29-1 TGCAGCGTCCGAGGACTAGCGGGAGGTGGTGAGCAGTTCTTC CSVRGLAGGGEQFF
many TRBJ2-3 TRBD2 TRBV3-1 TGTGCCAGCAGCCAACTAGCGGGAGGAAGCACAGATACGCAGTATTTT CASSQLAGGSTDTQYF